This TCR beta chain was sequenced for a study of T-cell memory formation after mild COVID-19. This CDR3 is 13 amino acids long. CDR1 and CDR2 (germline): SGHRS, YFSETQ. V lost 5 bases to trimming and J lost 3 bases, with 9 bases between them. Constant-segment primers were used for 5'RACE, and the resulting TCR alpha and TCR beta cDNA libraries carried sample barcodes and UMIs. TCRdb passed the 5' RACE reads through MiXCR, listing each CDR3 protein once. The data hold 280,000 or so distinct CDR3 sequences, with over 7% observed a single time. Material: PBMCs or a T cell subset sorted from them (not recorded which). This receptor was identified in a man younger than 35 who had mild COVID-19 (a few samples of this study predate the infection). Cell type and time point are not known. The V and J genes are TRBV5-1 and TRBJ1-3; D is perhaps TRBD1 (6 bases). In DNA, the CDR3 is TGCGCCAGCAGTCGACAGGTTGGAAACACCATATATTTT. This gives the protein CASSRQVGNTIYF.